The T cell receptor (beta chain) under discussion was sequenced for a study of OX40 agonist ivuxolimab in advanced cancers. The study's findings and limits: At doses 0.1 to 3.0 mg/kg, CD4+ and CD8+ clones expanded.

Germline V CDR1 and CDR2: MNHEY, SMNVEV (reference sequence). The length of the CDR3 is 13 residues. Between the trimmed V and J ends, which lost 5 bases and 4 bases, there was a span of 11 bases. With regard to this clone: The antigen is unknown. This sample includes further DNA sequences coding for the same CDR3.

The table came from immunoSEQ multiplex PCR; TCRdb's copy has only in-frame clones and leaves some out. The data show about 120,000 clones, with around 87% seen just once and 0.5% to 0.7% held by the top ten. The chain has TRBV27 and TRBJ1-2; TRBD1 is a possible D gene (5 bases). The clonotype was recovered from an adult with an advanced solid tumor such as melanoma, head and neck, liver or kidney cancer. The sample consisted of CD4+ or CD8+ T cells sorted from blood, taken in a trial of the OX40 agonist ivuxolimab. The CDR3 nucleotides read TGTGCCAGCAGTCTGGGGGGGGGCTATGGCTACACCTTC. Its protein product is CASSLGGGYGYTF.